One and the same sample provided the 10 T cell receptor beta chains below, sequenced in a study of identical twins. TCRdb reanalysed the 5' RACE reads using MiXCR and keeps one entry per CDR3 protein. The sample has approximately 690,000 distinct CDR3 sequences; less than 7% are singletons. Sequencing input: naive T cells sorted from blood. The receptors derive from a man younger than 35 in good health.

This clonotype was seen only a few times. CDR3 DNA sequence: TGTGCCAGCAGGATAGACGTTGAGGATGGCTACACCTTC. It specifies CASRIDVEDGYTF. The chain employs TRBV7-9 and TRBJ1-2; D not resolved. Trimming pared 6 bases from V and 6 bases from J, leaving 14 bases between. The CDR3 is 13 residues long. From germline, CDR1 is SEHNR and CDR2 FQNEAQ (reference sequence). The full variable domain, its missing parts supplied by reference TRBV7-9 and TRBJ1-2, is DTGVSQNPRHKITKRGQNVTFRCDPISEHNRLYWYRQTLGQGPEFLTYFQNEAQLEKSRLLSDRFSAERPKGSFSTLEIQRTEQGDSAMYLCASRIDVEDGYTFGSGTRLTVV.

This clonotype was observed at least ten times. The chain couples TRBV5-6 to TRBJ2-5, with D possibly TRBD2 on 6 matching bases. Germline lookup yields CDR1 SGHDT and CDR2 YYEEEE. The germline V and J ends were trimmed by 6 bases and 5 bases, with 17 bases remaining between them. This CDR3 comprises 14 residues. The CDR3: CASIRGSVGETQYF. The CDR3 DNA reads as TGTGCCAGCATCCGGGGGTCGGTGGGGGAGACCCAGTACTTC.

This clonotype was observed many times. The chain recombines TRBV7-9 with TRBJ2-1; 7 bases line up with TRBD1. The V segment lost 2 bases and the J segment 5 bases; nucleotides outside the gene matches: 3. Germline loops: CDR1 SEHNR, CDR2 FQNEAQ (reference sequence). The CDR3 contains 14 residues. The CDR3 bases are TGTGCCAGCAGCTTAACGCAGGGGGACAATGAGCAGTTCTTC. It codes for CASSLTQGDNEQFF.

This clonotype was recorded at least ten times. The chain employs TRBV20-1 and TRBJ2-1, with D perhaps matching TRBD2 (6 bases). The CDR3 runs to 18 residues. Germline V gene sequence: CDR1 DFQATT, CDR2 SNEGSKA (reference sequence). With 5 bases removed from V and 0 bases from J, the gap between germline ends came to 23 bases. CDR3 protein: CSAGAEEDLAPSYNEQFF. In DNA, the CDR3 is TGCAGTGCTGGCGCCGAAGAAGATCTAGCGCCCTCCTACAATGAGCAGTTCTTC.

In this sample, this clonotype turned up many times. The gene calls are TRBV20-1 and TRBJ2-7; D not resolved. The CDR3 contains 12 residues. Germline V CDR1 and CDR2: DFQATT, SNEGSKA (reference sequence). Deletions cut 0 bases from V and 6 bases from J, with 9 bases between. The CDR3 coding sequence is TGCAGTGCTAGAGATCAAGTACGCGAGCAGTACTTC. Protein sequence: CSARDQVREQYF.

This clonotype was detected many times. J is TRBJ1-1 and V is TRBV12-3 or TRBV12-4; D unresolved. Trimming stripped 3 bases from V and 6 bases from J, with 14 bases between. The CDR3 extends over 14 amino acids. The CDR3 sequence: CASSFSATVAEAFF. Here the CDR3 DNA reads TGTGCCAGCAGTTTCTCCGCAACGGTTGCTGAAGCTTTCTTT.

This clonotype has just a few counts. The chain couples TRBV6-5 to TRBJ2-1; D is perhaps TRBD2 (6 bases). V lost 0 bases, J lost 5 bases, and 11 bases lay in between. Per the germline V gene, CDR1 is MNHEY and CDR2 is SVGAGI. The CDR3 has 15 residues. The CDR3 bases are TGTGCCAGCAGTTACTCGAGCGGGTTTAACAATGAGCAGTTCTTC. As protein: CASSYSSGFNNEQFF.

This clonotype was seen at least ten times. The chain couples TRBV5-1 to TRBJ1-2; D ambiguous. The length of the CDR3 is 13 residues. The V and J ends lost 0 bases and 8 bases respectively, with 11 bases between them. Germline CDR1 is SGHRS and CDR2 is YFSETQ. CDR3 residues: CASSLDSYEGYTF. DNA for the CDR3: TGCGCCAGCAGCTTGGATTCGTACGAAGGCTACACCTTC.

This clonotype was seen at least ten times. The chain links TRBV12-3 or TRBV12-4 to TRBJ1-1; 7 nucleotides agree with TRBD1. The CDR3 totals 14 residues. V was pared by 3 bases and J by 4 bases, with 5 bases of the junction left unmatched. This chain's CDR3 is CASSFRQGGTEAFF. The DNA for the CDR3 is TGTGCCAGCAGTTTCCGACAGGGAGGCACTGAAGCTTTCTTT.

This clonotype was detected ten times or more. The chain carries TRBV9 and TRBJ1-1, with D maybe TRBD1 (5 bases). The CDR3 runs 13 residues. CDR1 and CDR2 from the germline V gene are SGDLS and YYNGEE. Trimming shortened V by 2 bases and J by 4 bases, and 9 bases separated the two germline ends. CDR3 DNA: TGTGCCAGCAGCGTCCCAGGGACCACTGAAGCTTTCTTT. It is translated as CASSVPGTTEAFF.